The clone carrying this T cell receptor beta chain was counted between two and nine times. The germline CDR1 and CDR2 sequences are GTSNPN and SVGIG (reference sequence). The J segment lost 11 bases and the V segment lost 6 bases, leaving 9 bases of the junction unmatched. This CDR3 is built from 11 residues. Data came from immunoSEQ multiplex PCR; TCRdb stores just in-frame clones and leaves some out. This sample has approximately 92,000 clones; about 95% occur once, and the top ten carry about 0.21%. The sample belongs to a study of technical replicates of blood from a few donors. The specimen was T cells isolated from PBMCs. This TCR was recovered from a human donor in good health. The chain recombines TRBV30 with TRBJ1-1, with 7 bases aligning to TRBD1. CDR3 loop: CACDRVEWAFF. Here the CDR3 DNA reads TGTGCCTGCGACAGGGTTGAGTGGGCTTTCTTT.